Sequencing of this T cell receptor (beta chain) was carried out in a study of T cells in Graves' hyperthyroidism and ophthalmopathy. This clonotype has more than one count but fewer than ten. V was shortened by 2 bases and J by 7 bases, with 21 bases between the two germline ends. CDR3 size: 17 residues. Germline CDR1 KGHSH, CDR2 LQKENI. Amplification yielded TCR beta CDR3 regions, with RNA transcripts as the source. TCR CDR3 regions were first amplified by RT-PCR with HTBI primers. TCRdb reanalysed the multiplex PCR reads using MiXCR and keeps one entry per CDR3 protein. This sample has about 720,000 distinct CDR3 sequences, with around a sixth found just once.

This clonotype was sampled from a woman in her forties or fifties with Graves' hyperthyroidism that later progressed to Graves' ophthalmopathy. Source material: blood. The rearrangement joins TRBV18 to TRBJ2-1; the D gene is possibly TRBD2 (5 bases). CDR3 coding DNA: TGTGCCAGCTCACCAGGGGAGCTCGGCAGAGCAGGAAATGAGCAGTTCTTC. Its translation: CASSPGELGRAGNEQFF.